This TCR beta chain was sequenced in a study of early T cells in non-severe SARS-CoV-2 infection. At the level of the study: Unpaired chains resulted from sequencing bulk RNA of unsorted whole blood.

Individual cDNA molecules carried attached unique molecular identifiers. TCRdb called the 5' RACE reads again in MiXCR, with one record for every CDR3 protein. Among about 61,000 distinct CDR3 sequences listed, 10% to 12% were seen once. Notes on this clonotype: The antigen is not known.

The CDR3 length is 17 residues. V shed 1 base and J shed 7 bases, with 17 bases lying between them. Germline V gene lookup returns CDR1 LGHDT and CDR2 YNNKEL (reference sequence). Broader study findings: The VDJdb matching leaned toward anti-spike CD8 responses and overlooked private and CD4 specificities.

The J gene is TRBJ1-6, the V gene TRBV3-1; D perhaps matches TRBD1 (6 bases). The TCR comes from an adult who was a healthcare worker with PCR-confirmed SARS-CoV-2 infection or an uninfected control (not recorded which). Sequencing input: whole blood. This chain's CDR3 is CASSQALGAAQNSPLHF. The CDR3 nucleotides read TGTGCCAGCAGCCAAGCCTTGGGGGCGGCCCAAAATTCACCCCTCCACTTT.